Listed below are T cell receptor beta chains from one sample, sequenced in a study of blood T cell repertoires in COVID-19. Assay used: immunoSEQ multiplex PCR; TCRdb lists only in-frame clones, some missing. The repertoire holds approximately 33,000 clones, with roughly 80% as singletons. The sequencing input was peripheral blood. The receptors here all came from a man aged 65-85 years with acute or convalescent COVID-19. The conserved cysteine and the conserved F or W are not part of the CDR3 here. Only some rows state a clone size, as once, few, many or a class for expanded clones.

J gene,clone size,V gene,CDR3 protein
TRBJ2-7,few,TRBV27,ASSLFGALGGNEQY
TRBJ2-3,.,TRBV9,ASSVHPTGGTDTQY
TRBJ1-4,once,TRBV12-2,ASRLIEQIGEKLF
TRBJ1-1,.,TRBV14,ASSQPKTGVAF
TRBJ1-1,.,TRBV30,AWSVLQGVTEAF
TRBJ1-2,.,TRBV7-9,ASSHTMDFPNYGYT
TRBJ2-7,.,TRBV5-1,ASSSDRGSYEQY
TRBJ2-3,.,TRBV30,ASARDSYTQY
TRBJ2-1,.,TRBV19,ASSIDGSGANEQF
TRBJ2-5,.,TRBV30,AWRGAGGLETQY
TRBJ2-1,.,TRBV3-1/TRBV3-2,ASSQESSGIFEQF
TRBJ2-7,.,TRBV5-1,ASSPTSGPYEQY
TRBJ1-6,.,TRBV19,ASSFDRVNSPLH
TRBJ2-2,.,TRBV6-5,ASSPQVTGGGELF
TRBJ1-4,.,TRBV7-2,ASSGLRGEKLF
TRBJ2-3,.,TRBV30,AWKSGPDTQY
TRBJ1-4,.,TRBV2,ASTWGLTNEKLF
TRBJ1-2,.,TRBV28,ASTDPGYGYT
TRBJ1-4,.,TRBV5-7,ASIGERVRREKLF
TRBJ1-5,.,TRBV6-5,ASRASRGTNQPQH
TRBJ1-1,.,TRBV6-1,ASSEQRGTEAF
TRBJ2-5,.,TRBV4-3,ASSQDPGGRETQY
TRBJ1-3,.,TRBV11-2,ASSLPHRGSGNTIY
TRBJ1-1,.,TRBV5-4,ASSLPNEYTEAF
TRBJ1-1,.,TRBV19,ASRGEGFRTEAF
TRBJ1-1,few,TRBV10-1,ASSDDRMNTEAF
TRBJ2-5,.,TRBV18,ASSPEVQETQY
TRBJ2-1,.,TRBV6-6,ASSYSAITPEEQF
TRBJ1-1,.,TRBV6-5,ASSRTGVGGTEAF
TRBJ1-2,.,TRBV4-3,ASSQDRQGPSYGYT
TRBJ2-1,.,TRBV5-1,ASSLWQGVYNEQF
TRBJ1-4,.,TRBV19,ASSTYYLRGNEKLF
TRBJ2-3,.,TRBV18,ASLGPTGSTDTQY
TRBJ1-5,.,TRBV7-7,ASSTGQMDQPQH
TRBJ1-1,.,TRBV19,ASSIGHMNTEAF
TRBJ1-4,.,TRBV18,ASSLDRQGAYEKLF
TRBJ1-1,few,TRBV7-9,ASSPRTAVNTEAF
TRBJ2-3,.,TRBV4-3,ASSQTNRDTQY
TRBJ1-2,few,TRBV5-1,ASSLGEGQGYYGYT
TRBJ2-7,.,TRBV4-1,ASSHPLAGVNSYEQY
TRBJ2-7,.,TRBV24-1,ATSDLSSGGLYEQY
TRBJ1-1,few,TRBV15,ATSRGGGSDTEAF
TRBJ1-5,.,TRBV6-2/TRBV6-3,ASSYRGSNQPQH
TRBJ1-5,.,TRBV9,ASSVGTGLNQPQH
TRBJ1-2,.,TRBV6-2/TRBV6-3,ASRPGTGGDYGYT
TRBJ1-2,few,TRBV28,ASSFGSGEGYT
TRBJ1-2,few,TRBV27,ASSSSHRELHGYT
TRBJ1-1,.,TRBV5-1,ASSSTGVNTEAF
TRBJ1-5,.,TRBV5-1,ASSLGAGRGEQPQH
TRBJ2-3,.,TRBV11-3,ASSSSGSTDTQY
TRBJ2-3,medium-sized,TRBV10-1,ASSDGGSLNTQY
TRBJ2-6,.,TRBV19,ASTPSGANVLT